This T cell receptor (beta chain) was recovered during a study of T cell responses to AZD1222 COVID-19 vaccine. Study findings and constraints: Of the AZD1222 recipients, only five to seven were seropositive at baseline.

V lost 7 bases, J lost 9 bases, and 17 bases lay in between. CDR1 is SGHRS and CDR2 is YFSETQ in the germline V gene. The CDR3 is made up of 13 amino acids. As concerns this clone: Its antigen is unknown.

Measured with immunoSEQ multiplex PCR; TCRdb has only the in-frame clones, and not every one. Of over 85,000 clones in the sample, around 89% were seen once. The input for sequencing was peripheral blood, taken on day 0 of AZD1222 vaccination. This TCR was recovered from an adult in good health. V gene TRBV5-1 combines with J gene TRBJ2-1; D unclear. In nucleotides, the CDR3 is TGCGCCAGCCAATTAGAATCGGCTGGTGAGCAGTTCTTC. As protein: CASQLESAGEQFF.